Below, 30 T cell receptor beta chains from the same sample are listed, as sequenced in a study of blood T cell repertoires in COVID-19. Generated by immunoSEQ multiplex PCR, the TCRdb table keeps only in-frame clones and is missing some. The sample gives about 95,000 clones, roughly 81% of which show up once; 4% to 5.5% is in the top ten. Input material: peripheral blood. Receptors were obtained from a man older than 75 with COVID-19, enrolled during active disease.

The chain couples TRBV30 to TRBJ1-1; no firm D call. Germline CDR1 GTSNPN, CDR2 SVGIG (reference sequence). CDR3 length: 13 residues. V was pared by 1 base and J by 0 bases, with 6 bases between. CDR3 DNA: TGTGCCTGGAGTGAAGACTTGAACACTGAAGCTTTCTTT. Translation: CAWSEDLNTEAFF.

This clone occurred a few times. The CDR3 spells CASRNNRQTENSPLHF. In nucleotides, the CDR3 is TGTGCCAGCAGGAATAATCGGCAGACGGAGAATTCACCCCTCCACTTT. J is TRBJ1-6 and V is TRBV27; D call uncertain. V lost 6 bases to trimming and J lost 7 bases, with 19 bases between them. This CDR3 region has 16 residues. CDR1 is MNHEY and CDR2 is SMNVEV in the germline V gene (reference sequence).

The chain uses TRBV7-8 and TRBJ2-7, with 9 bases that match TRBD2. CDR1 is SGHVS, CDR2 FQNEAQ, per germline. The CDR3 is made up of 15 amino acids. Germline trimming cut 1 base from V and 4 bases from J; bases unmatched to any gene: 5. The CDR3 loop is CASSLDSSGSYEQYF. The DNA for the CDR3 is TGTGCCAGCAGCTTAGATAGTAGCGGGAGTTACGAGCAGTACTTC.

The chain joins TRBV6-6 to TRBJ1-2, with 8 bases aligning to TRBD1. The J segment lost 7 bases and the V segment lost 2 bases, leaving 9 bases of the junction unmatched. Germline values: CDR1 MNHNY, CDR2 SVGAGI (reference sequence). The CDR3 extends over 15 amino acids. The DNA for the CDR3 is TGTGCCAGCAGTTACCGGACAGGGCCCAGGAGTGGCTACACCTTC. Translating gives CASSYRTGPRSGYTF.

The chain has TRBV10-1 and TRBJ1-1, with TRBD1 matching 7 bases. This CDR3 is built from 16 residues. The germline V gene encodes CDR1 WNHNN and CDR2 SYGVQD (reference sequence). J was trimmed by 3 bases and V by 4 bases; bases with no gene match: 11. The DNA of the CDR3 is TGCGCCAGCAGTGGTGATACAGGGGTTGGTTACACTGAAGCTTTCTTT. Amino acid sequence: CASSGDTGVGYTEAFF.

This chain connects TRBV7-2 to TRBJ1-2; TRBD1 aligns across 7 bases. Germline CDR1 reads SGHTA; CDR2 reads FQGNSA. With V trimmed by 1 base and J by 8 bases, 22 bases remained unmatched. This CDR3 comprises 19 residues. The CDR3 loop is CASSLVLGTDVLPYEGYTF. DNA of the CDR3: TGTGCCAGCAGCTTAGTTCTGGGGACAGATGTCCTCCCATATGAAGGCTACACCTTC.

This chain links TRBV4-2 with TRBJ1-3; D is uncertain. The CDR3 runs to 18 residues. The V gene's germline CDR1 is LGHNA and CDR2 YNFKEQ. V lost 0 bases, J lost 0 bases, and 15 bases lay in between. For the CDR3, the DNA is TGTGCCAGCAGCCAAGAGGCGGGAGGGTCGTTCTCTGGAAACACCATATATTTT. Protein: CASSQEAGGSFSGNTIYF.

The chain carries TRBV28 and TRBJ2-7; 8 nucleotides align to TRBD2. The CDR3 contains 16 residues. Germline CDR1 MDHEN, CDR2 SYDVKM. V was clipped by 7 bases and J by 3 bases; unmatched bases: 14. The DNA for the CDR3 is TGTGCCAGCACCACAGATCCCGAGACTAGCGTCTACGAGCAGTACTTC. Translated, it gives CASTTDPETSVYEQYF.

V is TRBV9 and J is TRBJ2-5, with TRBD2 identical over 7 bases. Trimming took 0 bases from V and 2 from J; bases not matched to a gene: 7. CDR3 length: 16 amino acids. Germline CDR1 reads SGDLS; CDR2 reads YYNGEE. The CDR3 protein is CASSVGEAGPQETQYF. The CDR3 coding sequence is TGTGCCAGCAGCGTAGGTGAAGCGGGGCCACAAGAGACCCAGTACTTC.

The V call is TRBV7-3, the J call TRBJ2-3, with 8 bases matching TRBD2. The V and J ends lost 5 bases and 3 bases, in that order; junction bases with no gene match: 13. The CDR3 contains 17 residues. CDR1 and CDR2 from the germline V gene are SGHTA and FQGTGA. Here the CDR3 DNA reads TGTGCCAGCAGCGGAACCGCCGGCGGCGGGAGGACAGATACGCAGTATTTT. This codes for CASSGTAGGGRTDTQYF.

The chain employs TRBV28 and TRBJ1-1, with TRBD1 matching over 7 bases. Unmatched junction bases numbered 13, after V lost 5 bases and J lost 4 bases. The CDR3 consists of 16 residues. Germline V gene sequence: CDR1 MDHEN, CDR2 SYDVKM. The CDR3: CASSEITQGRGTEAFF. The CDR3 DNA is TGTGCCAGCAGTGAGATAACACAGGGGCGAGGCACTGAAGCTTTCTTT.

The V and J genes are TRBV3-1 (or the pseudogene TRBV3-2) and TRBJ2-7; 9 positions agree with TRBD1. CDR3 length: 16 amino acids. Losses at the gene ends were 4 bases for V and 1 base for J; bases not matched to a gene: 8. The germline V gene encodes CDR1 LGHDT and CDR2 YNNKEL (reference sequence). CDR3 bases: TGTGCCAGCAGCCGGACCGTCGGACAGGGGTCCTACGAGCAGTACTTC. The encoded protein is CASSRTVGQGSYEQYF.

The chain links TRBV9 to TRBJ2-1, with 8 bases lining up with TRBD2. CDR3 length equals 16 residues. With V trimmed by 1 base and J by 2 bases, 5 bases remained unmatched. Germline assignment: CDR1 SGDLS and CDR2 YYNGEE. Here the CDR3 DNA reads TGTGCCAGCAGCGTACAACCGGGACTAGCCTACAATGAGCAGTTCTTC. Translation gives CASSVQPGLAYNEQFF.

This clone was seen only once. The genes are TRBV2 and TRBJ1-2; D might be TRBD1 (5 bases). The germline V gene has CDR1 SNHLY and CDR2 FYNNEI. The germline V and J ends were trimmed by 4 bases and 4 bases, with 13 bases remaining between them. The CDR3 has 14 amino acids. The CDR3: CASSVGASIYGYTF. Written as DNA, the CDR3 is TGTGCCAGCAGTGTTGGGGCCTCTATCTATGGCTACACCTTC.

This chain joins TRBV5-1 and TRBJ1-1; 8 bases agree with TRBD1. The length of the CDR3 is 14 residues. Germline V lookup: CDR1 SGHRS, CDR2 YFSETQ. V was pared by 3 bases and J by 1 base, with 2 bases of the junction left unmatched. This chain's CDR3 is CASSSGTGNTEAFF. The CDR3 nucleotides read TGCGCCAGCAGCTCCGGGACAGGGAACACTGAAGCTTTCTTT.

The V gene is TRBV9, the J gene TRBJ2-1, with TRBD2 matching 8 bases. J lost 2 bases, V lost 0 bases, and 1 base had no gene match. CDR1 is SGDLS, CDR2 YYNGEE, per germline. CDR3 size: 15 residues. CDR3 amino acids: CASSVDGGAYNEQFF. The CDR3 coding sequence is TGTGCCAGCAGCGTAGACGGGGGGGCCTACAATGAGCAGTTCTTC. Together with reference TRBV9 and TRBJ2-1, the CDR3 gives the full variable domain: DSGVTQTPKHLITATGQRVTLRCSPRSGDLSVYWYQQSLDQGLQFLIQYYNGEERAKGNILERFSAQQFPDLHSELNLSSLELGDSALYFCASSVDGGAYNEQFFGPGTRLTVL.

This clone was observed a single time. This chain uses TRBV29-1 with TRBJ1-1; D is uncertain. The length of the CDR3 is 15 residues. Trimming removed 6 bases at V and 1 base at J, with 18 bases between. Germline V gives CDR1 SQVTM, CDR2 ANQGSEA. The CDR3 DNA is TGCAGCGTGAGCTTCGCGGGCCGGGGGAACACTGAAGCTTTCTTT. Translation: CSVSFAGRGNTEAFF.

This clone turned up a few times. J is TRBJ2-2 and V is TRBV9; no clear D gene. The CDR3 runs to 16 residues. Germline values: CDR1 SGDLS, CDR2 YYNGEE. Trimming removed 0 bases from V and 4 bases from J, with 13 bases in between. The CDR3 DNA follows: TGTGCCAGCAGCGTAGTTGATTACAGTAGCACCGGGGAGCTGTTTTTT. It translates to CASSVVDYSSTGELFF. The full variable domain, rest sourced from reference TRBV9 and TRBJ2-2, is DSGVTQTPKHLITATGQRVTLRCSPRSGDLSVYWYQQSLDQGLQFLIQYYNGEERAKGNILERFSAQQFPDLHSELNLSSLELGDSALYFCASSVVDYSSTGELFFGEGSRLTVL.

This clone was seen just once. The chain employs TRBV5-8 and TRBJ1-3, with TRBD1 matching 8 bases. The germline gives CDR1 SGHTS, CDR2 YDEGEE. The trim removed 0 bases at V and 10 bases at J, leaving 6 bases unmatched. This CDR3 is 14 amino acids long. The DNA for the CDR3 is TGTGCCAGCAGCTTGGGGACAGGGAGAACGACCATATATTTT. Translated, it gives CASSLGTGRTTIYF.

A few counts support this clone. The J gene is TRBJ2-1, the V gene TRBV4-2, with TRBD1 identical over 8 bases. Germline V gene lookup returns CDR1 LGHNA and CDR2 YNFKEQ. The CDR3 is made up of 17 amino acids. The V gene end was trimmed by 0 bases and the J gene end by 4 bases; junction bases not matched to a gene: 8. CDR3 bases: TGTGCCAGCAGCCAAGATCTTGAGACAGGGGTATACAATGAGCAGTTCTTC. Translation gives CASSQDLETGVYNEQFF.

The chain has TRBV7-9 and TRBJ1-1; a possible D gene is TRBD1 (5 bases). The V end lost 1 base, the J end lost 3 bases, and 18 bases lay between the germline ends. The germline V gene encodes CDR1 SEHNR and CDR2 FQNEAQ (reference sequence). CDR3 length equals 17 residues. The CDR3 here is CASSLGYGASRDTEAFF. The DNA of the CDR3 is TGTGCCAGCAGCTTAGGTTATGGGGCATCTCGGGACACTGAAGCTTTCTTT.

The V and J genes are TRBV3-1 (or the pseudogene TRBV3-2) and TRBJ1-2; TRBD1 matches 7 bases. The trim removed 1 base at V and 6 bases at J, leaving 8 bases unmatched. Germline CDR1 LGHDT, CDR2 YNNKEL (reference sequence). The CDR3 contains 15 residues. The chain's CDR3 is CASSQVRTGTNGYTF. The CDR3 DNA reads TGTGCCAGCAGCCAAGTACGGACAGGTACGAATGGCTACACCTTC.

This clone was counted a single time. The chain employs TRBV7-8 and TRBJ2-5; 10 nucleotides line up with TRBD2. Germline V gene data show CDR1 as SGHVS and CDR2 as FQNEAQ. The length of the CDR3 is 15 residues. With 5 bases clipped from V and 5 bases from J, the junction kept 8 bases outside the gene matches. CDR3 nucleotides: TGTGCCAGCAGCGCTCTCAGCGGGAGGGGGGAGACCCAGTACTTC. It codes for CASSALSGRGETQYF. Looking up the rest from reference TRBV7-8 and TRBJ2-5 gives the full variable domain: GAGVSQSPRYKVAKRGQDVALRCDPISGHVSLFWYQQALGQGPEFLTYFQNEAQLDKSGLPSDRFFAERPEGSVSTLKIQRTQQEDSAVYLCASSALSGRGETQYFGPGTRLLVL.

V and J are TRBV6-6 and TRBJ2-2, with TRBD2 identical over 8 bases. Germline loops: CDR1 MNHNY, CDR2 SVGAGI (reference sequence). After removal of 10 bases from V and 7 bases from J, the junction contained 11 bases not matched to a gene. The CDR3 is made up of 14 amino acids. CDR3 sequence: CATRGTSRNGELFF. For the CDR3, the DNA is TGTGCCACCCGTGGGACTAGTAGGAACGGGGAGCTGTTTTTT.

This rearrangement joins TRBV4-3 to TRBJ2-1; 7 bases map to TRBD1. This CDR3 contains 16 residues. J gave up 12 bases and V 2 bases, and 16 bases lay outside the gene matches. In germline, CDR1 is LGHNA, CDR2 YSLEER. The CDR3 protein is CASSQNVLGGSRGQFF. In DNA, the CDR3 is TGCGCCAGCAGCCAAAACGTCCTAGGGGGCTCTAGGGGGCAGTTCTTC.

The chain has TRBV3-1 (or the pseudogene TRBV3-2) and TRBJ2-6; a possible D gene is TRBD1 (6 bases). Deletions cut 6 bases from V and 0 bases from J, with 12 bases between. CDR1 LGHDT and CDR2 YNNKEL come from the germline V gene (reference sequence). CDR3 length equals 16 residues. CDR3 amino acids: CASRMTGTSGANVLTF. CDR3 coding DNA: TGTGCCAGCAGGATGACAGGCACCTCTGGGGCCAACGTCCTGACTTTC.

The rearrangement uses TRBV4-3 and TRBJ2-1; TRBD1 agrees at 12 bases. Germline V gives CDR1 LGHNA, CDR2 YSLEER. J gave up 9 bases and V 4 bases, and 4 bases lay outside the gene matches. CDR3 length: 14 residues. The CDR3 DNA reads TGCGCCAGCAGCCCGGGACAGGGGGCAAGTGAGCAGTTCTTC. Its protein product is CASSPGQGASEQFF.

The chain employs TRBV7-8 and TRBJ2-1; 8 bases match TRBD2. The CDR3 is 16 residues long. Germline CDR1 is SGHVS and CDR2 is FQNEAQ. Germline trimming cut 4 bases from V and 4 bases from J; bases unmatched to any gene: 9. The CDR3 sequence: CASSSTRLANYNEQFF. CDR3 coding DNA: TGTGCCAGCAGCTCCACCCGACTAGCGAATTACAATGAGCAGTTCTTC. Drawing the rest from reference TRBV7-8 and TRBJ2-1, the complete variable domain is GAGVSQSPRYKVAKRGQDVALRCDPISGHVSLFWYQQALGQGPEFLTYFQNEAQLDKSGLPSDRFFAERPEGSVSTLKIQRTQQEDSAVYLCASSSTRLANYNEQFFGPGTRLTVL.

V and J are TRBV6-2 or TRBV6-3 and TRBJ2-1; 7 bases map to TRBD1. Trimming at V came to 5 bases and at J to 7 bases, leaving 5 bases not matched to a gene. CDR1 is MNHEY, CDR2 SVGEGT, per germline. CDR3 length equals 13 residues. Written as DNA, the CDR3 is TGTGCCAGCAGTCCAAGACAGGGTAATGAGCAGTTCTTC. Encoded protein: CASSPRQGNEQFF.

The rearrangement uses TRBV5-5 and TRBJ1-1; 7 positions agree with TRBD1. The CDR3 loop spans 14 amino acids. CDR1 and CDR2 from the germline V gene are SGHKS and YYEKEE (reference sequence). J lost 1 base, V lost 4 bases, and 4 bases had no gene match. Here the CDR3 DNA reads TGTGCCAGCAGCCAGGGGGACTGGAACACTGAAGCTTTCTTT. Translating gives CASSQGDWNTEAFF.